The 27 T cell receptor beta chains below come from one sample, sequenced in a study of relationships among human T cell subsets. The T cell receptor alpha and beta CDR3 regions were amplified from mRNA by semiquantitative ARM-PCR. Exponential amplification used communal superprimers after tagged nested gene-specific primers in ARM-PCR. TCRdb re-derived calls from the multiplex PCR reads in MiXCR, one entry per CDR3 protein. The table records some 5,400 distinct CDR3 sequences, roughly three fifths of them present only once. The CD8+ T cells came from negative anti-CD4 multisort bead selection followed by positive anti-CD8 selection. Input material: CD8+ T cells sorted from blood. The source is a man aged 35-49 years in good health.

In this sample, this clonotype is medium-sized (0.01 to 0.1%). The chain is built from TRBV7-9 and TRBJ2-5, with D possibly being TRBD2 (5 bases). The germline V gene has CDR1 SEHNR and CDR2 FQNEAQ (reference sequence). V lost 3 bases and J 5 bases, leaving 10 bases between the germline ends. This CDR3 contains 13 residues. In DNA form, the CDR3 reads TGTGCCAGCAGCTTCGGAGGCTCTGAGACCCAGTACTTC. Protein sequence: CASSFGGSETQYF.

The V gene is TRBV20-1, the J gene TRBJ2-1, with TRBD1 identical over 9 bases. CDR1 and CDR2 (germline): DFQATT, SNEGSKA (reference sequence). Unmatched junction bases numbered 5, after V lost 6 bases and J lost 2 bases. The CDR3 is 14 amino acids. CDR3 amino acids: CSATGGATYNEQFF. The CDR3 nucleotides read TGCAGTGCCACAGGGGGCGCGACCTACAATGAGCAGTTCTTC.

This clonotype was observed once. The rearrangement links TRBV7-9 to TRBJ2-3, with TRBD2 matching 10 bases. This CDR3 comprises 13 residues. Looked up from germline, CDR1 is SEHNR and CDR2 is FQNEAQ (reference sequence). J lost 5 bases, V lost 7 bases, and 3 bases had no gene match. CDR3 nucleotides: TGTGCCAGCACGGGGACTAGCGAAGATACGCAGTATTTT. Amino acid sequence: CASTGTSEDTQYF.

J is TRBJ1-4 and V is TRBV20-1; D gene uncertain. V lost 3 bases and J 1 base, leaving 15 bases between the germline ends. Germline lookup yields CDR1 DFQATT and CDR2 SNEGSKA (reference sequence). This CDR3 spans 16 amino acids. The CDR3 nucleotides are TGCAGTGCTAGTTTCCTGCCTGACCTAACTAATGAAAAACTGTTTTTT. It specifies CSASFLPDLTNEKLFF.

CDR3 in amino acids: CASSEEAGGADTQYF. CDR3 bases: TGTGCCAGCAGTGAAGAGGCAGGGGGCGCAGATACGCAGTATTTT. The chain links TRBV6-1 to TRBJ2-3; 8 bases match TRBD1. The length of the CDR3 is 15 residues. The germline gives CDR1 MNHNS, CDR2 SASEGT. V lost 1 base, J lost 4 bases, and 4 bases stayed unmatched.

CDR3 amino acids: CSARGQSINEQFF. CDR3 in DNA: TGCAGTGCTAGGGGACAGTCTATCAATGAGCAGTTCTTC. The chain uses TRBV20-1 and TRBJ2-1, with TRBD1 matching over 7 bases. The V and J ends lost 3 bases and 6 bases, in that order; junction bases with no gene match: 5. In germline, CDR1 is DFQATT, CDR2 SNEGSKA (reference sequence). The CDR3 contains 13 residues.

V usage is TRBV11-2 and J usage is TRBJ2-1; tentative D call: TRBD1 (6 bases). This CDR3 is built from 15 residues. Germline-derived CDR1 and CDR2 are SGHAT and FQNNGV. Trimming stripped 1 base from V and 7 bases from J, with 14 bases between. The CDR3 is CASSLAGQGINEQFF. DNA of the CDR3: TGTGCCAGCAGCTTAGCAGGTCAGGGGATAAATGAGCAGTTCTTC.

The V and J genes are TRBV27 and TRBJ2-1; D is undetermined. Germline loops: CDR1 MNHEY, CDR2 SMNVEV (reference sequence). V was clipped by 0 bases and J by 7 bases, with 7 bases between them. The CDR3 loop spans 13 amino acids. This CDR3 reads CASSLSNENEQFF. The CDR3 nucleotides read TGTGCCAGCAGTTTATCGAACGAGAATGAGCAGTTCTTC.

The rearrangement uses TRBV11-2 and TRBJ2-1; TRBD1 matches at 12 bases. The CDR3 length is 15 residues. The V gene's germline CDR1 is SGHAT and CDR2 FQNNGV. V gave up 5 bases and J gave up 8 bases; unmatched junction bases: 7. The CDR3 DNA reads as TGTGCCAGCAGCATCGGGGACAGGGGGCTGGATGAGCAGTTCTTC. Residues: CASSIGDRGLDEQFF.

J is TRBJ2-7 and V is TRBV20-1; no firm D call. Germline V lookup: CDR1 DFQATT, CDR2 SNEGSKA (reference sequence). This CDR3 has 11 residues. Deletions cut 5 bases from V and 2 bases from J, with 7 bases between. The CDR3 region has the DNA TGCAGTGCTCCTCTCGCCTACGAGCAGTACTTC. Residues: CSAPLAYEQYF.

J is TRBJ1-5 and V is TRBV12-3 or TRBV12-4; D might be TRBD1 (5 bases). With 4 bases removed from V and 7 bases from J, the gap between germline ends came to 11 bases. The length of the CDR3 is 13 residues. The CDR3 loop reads CASSSGGIQPQHF. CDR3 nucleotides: TGTGCCAGCAGTTCCGGGGGGATACAGCCCCAGCATTTT.

Here the CDR3 DNA reads TGTGCCAGCAGTTTTGGGATGGGGTATTGGCAAGAGACCCAGTACTTC. As protein: CASSFGMGYWQETQYF. V usage is TRBV12-3 or TRBV12-4 and J usage is TRBJ2-5; no reliable D call. V gave up 3 bases and J gave up 2 bases, with 16 bases separating them. The CDR3 consists of 16 residues.

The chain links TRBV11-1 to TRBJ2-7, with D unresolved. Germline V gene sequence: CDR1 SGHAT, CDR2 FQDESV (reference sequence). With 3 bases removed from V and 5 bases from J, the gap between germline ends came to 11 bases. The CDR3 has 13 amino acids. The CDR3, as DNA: TGTGCCAGCAGCTTTAACAGAGGCCACGAGCAGTACTTC. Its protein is CASSFNRGHEQYF.

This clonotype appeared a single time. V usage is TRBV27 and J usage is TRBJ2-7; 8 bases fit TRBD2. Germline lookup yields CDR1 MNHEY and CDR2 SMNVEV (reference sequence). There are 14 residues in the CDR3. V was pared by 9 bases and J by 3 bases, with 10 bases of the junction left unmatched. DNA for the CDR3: TGTGCCAGTACCCCGGGACTAGGGGACTACGAGCAGTACTTC. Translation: CASTPGLGDYEQYF.

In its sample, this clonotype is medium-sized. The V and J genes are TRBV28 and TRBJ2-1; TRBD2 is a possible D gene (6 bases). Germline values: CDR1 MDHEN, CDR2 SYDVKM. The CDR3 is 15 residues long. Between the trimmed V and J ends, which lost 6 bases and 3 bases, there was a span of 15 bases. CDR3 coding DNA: TGTGCCAGCAGACATAGCGGAGGATTCTACAATGAGCAGTTCTTC. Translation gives CASRHSGGFYNEQFF.

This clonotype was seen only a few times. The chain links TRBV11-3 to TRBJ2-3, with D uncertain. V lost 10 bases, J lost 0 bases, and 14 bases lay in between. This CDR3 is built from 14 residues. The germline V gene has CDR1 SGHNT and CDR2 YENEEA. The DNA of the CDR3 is TGTGCCAACTTAGGGTCCCGAAGCACAGATACGCAGTATTTT. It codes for CANLGSRSTDTQYF.

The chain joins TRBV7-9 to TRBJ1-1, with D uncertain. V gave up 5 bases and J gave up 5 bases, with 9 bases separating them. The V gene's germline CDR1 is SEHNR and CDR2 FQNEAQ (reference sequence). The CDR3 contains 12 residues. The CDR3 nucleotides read TGTGCCAGCAGCCCATTAGGGACTGAAGCTTTCTTT. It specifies CASSPLGTEAFF.

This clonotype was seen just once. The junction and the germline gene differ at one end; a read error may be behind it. Here the CDR3 DNA reads TGTGCCAGCAGCCACGACCGGACCTACGGGCAGTACTTC. Its protein is CASSHDRTYGQYF. The V call is TRBV13, the J call TRBJ2-7; no firm D call. This CDR3 spans 13 amino acids. Germline CDR1 and CDR2: PRHDT and FYEKMQ (reference sequence).

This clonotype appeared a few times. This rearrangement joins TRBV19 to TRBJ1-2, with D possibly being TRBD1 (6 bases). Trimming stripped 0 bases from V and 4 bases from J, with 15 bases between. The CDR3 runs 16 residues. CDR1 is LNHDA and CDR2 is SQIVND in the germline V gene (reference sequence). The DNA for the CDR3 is TGTGCCAGTAGTATAGACCTGGACAGAGGGGTCTATGGCTACACCTTC. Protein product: CASSIDLDRGVYGYTF. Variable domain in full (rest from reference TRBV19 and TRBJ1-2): DGGITQSPKYLFRKEGQNVTLSCEQNLNHDAMYWYRQDPGQGLRLIYYSQIVNDFQKGDIAEGYSVSREKKESFPLTVTSAQKNPTAFYLCASSIDLDRGVYGYTFGSGTRLTVV.

In DNA form, the CDR3 reads TGTGCCAGCAGCTTAGAAGGACACAGGGGCACAGATACGCAGTATTTT. It translates to CASSLEGHRGTDTQYF. The chain employs TRBV7-8 and TRBJ2-3; tentative D call: TRBD1 (6 bases). This CDR3 contains 16 residues. Between the trimmed V and J ends, which lost 1 base and 1 base, there was a span of 12 bases. Germline V gene lookup returns CDR1 SGHVS and CDR2 FQNEAQ.

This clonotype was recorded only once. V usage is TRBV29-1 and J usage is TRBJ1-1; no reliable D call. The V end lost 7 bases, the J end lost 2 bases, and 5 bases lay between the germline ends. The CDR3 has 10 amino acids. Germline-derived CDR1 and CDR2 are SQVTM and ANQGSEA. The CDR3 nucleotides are TGCAGCGCAGAAAACACTGAAGCTTTCTTT. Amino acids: CSAENTEAFF.

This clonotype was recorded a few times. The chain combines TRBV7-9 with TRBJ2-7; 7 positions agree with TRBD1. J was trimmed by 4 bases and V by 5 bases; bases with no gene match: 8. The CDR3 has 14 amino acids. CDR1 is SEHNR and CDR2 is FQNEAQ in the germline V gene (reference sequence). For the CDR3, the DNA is TGTGCCAGCAGCCCCACAGGGGCCCTTTACGAGCAGTACTTC. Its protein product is CASSPTGALYEQYF.

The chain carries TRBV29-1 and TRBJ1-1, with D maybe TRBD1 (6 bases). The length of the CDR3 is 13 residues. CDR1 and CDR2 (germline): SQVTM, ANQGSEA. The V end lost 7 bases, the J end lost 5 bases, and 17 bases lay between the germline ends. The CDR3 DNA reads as TGCAGCGGCTACAGGGCCCAAGGAACTGAAGCTTTCTTT. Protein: CSGYRAQGTEAFF. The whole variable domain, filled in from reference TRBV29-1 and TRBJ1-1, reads SAVISQKPSRDICQRGTSLTIQCQVDSQVTMMFWYRQQPGQSLTLIATANQGSEATYESGFVIDKFPISRPNLTFSTLTVSNMSPEDSSIYLCSGYRAQGTEAFFGQGTRLTVV.

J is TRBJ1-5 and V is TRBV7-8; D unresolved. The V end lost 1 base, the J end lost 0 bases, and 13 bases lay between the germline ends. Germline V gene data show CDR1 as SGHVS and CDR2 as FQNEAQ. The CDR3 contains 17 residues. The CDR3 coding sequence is TGTGCCAGCAGCTTAGAAGGAGGAATATATAGCAATCAGCCCCAGCATTTT. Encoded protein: CASSLEGGIYSNQPQHF.

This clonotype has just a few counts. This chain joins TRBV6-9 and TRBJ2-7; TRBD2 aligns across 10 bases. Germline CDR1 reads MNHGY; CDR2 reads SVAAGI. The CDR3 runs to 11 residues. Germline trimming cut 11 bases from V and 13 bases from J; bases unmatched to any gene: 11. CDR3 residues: CAGTGTSVRYF. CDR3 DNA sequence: TGTGCCGGTACCGGGACTAGCGTCAGATACTTC.

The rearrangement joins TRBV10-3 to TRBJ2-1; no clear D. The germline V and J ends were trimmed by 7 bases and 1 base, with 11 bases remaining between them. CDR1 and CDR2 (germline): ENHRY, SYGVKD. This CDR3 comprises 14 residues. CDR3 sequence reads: CAIKERWSYNEQFF. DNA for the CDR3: TGTGCCATCAAAGAACGGTGGTCCTACAATGAGCAGTTCTTC.

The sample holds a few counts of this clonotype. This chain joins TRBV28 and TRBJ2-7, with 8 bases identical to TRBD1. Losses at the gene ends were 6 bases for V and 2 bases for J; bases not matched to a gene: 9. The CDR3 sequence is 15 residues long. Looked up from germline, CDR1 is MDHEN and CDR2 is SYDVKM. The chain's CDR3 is CASSSGTGAPYEQYF. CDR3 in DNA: TGTGCCAGCAGCTCGGGGACAGGAGCCCCCTACGAGCAGTACTTC.